This T cell receptor beta chain originates from a study of blood T cell repertoires in COVID-19 (TCRdb year 2020). Concerning the study at large: The collaborator samples originated in the United States, Italy and Spain and spanned the acute and convalescent phases of COVID-19. Subjects who had been exposed to COVID-19, were actively infected with it, or had recovered from it provided the deeply sampled blood TCRbeta repertoires that made up the dataset. Where available, HLA class I and class II types were taken from metadata supplied by the sample provider and were not determined by assay-based typing. Sample metadata almost always included a de-identified subject ID, COVID-19 status, age in years and sex. The repertoires were made available in a free public database intended to serve as a resource for research on the immune response to SARS-CoV-2. The prospective study material was composed of cDNA or gDNA derived from T cells, B-cell-depleted T cells, or PBMCs. Samples were obtained from the ongoing ImmuneRACE study (first 160 participants) and from over a thousand subjects provided by 6 global collaborators.

The immunoSEQ Assay, a bias-controlled multiplex PCR, was used to amplify TCRbeta CDR3 regions from genomic DNA. The paper's data handling went like this. Nucleated cell counts per sample were estimated from amplification of reference gene primers within the assay. To quantify the absolute abundance of each unique TCRbeta CDR3 rearrangement, sequence reads were collapsed and filtered. For each sample, productive Simpson clonality was calculated as the square root of Simpson's diversity index across productive rearrangements. This immuneACCESS table, as held by TCRdb, lists in-frame sequences with V and J called but not all clones. Of the missing ones, under half trace to an unresolved V gene in checked studies; the others have no known cause. The D gene and trimming were derived from the DNA, and the V and J assignments and clone size from that table. In all, the sample holds under 120,000 clones, and roughly 81% of those were seen once. 2.1% of the sample comes from the top ten.

The collaborating institutions used their own protocols to collect whole blood in K2EDTA tubes. For TCRbeta analysis, collaborators shipped samples as frozen whole blood, isolated PBMCs, or DNA extracted from either of those sample types. Note on this clone: There is no known antigen for this receptor. Qualities for individual bases were not recorded, and no much larger clone is one base off.

General study outcomes and caveats: How much clinical and demographic metadata was included differed by source and by participant, and the metadata was provided uncurated.

CDR1 and CDR2 were assigned from the germline V gene as SQVTM and ANQGSEA. The CDR3 covers 14 residues, taking in both the cysteine and the phenylalanine. The sequence is cut down to CDR3 DNA, 42 bases in frame from base 1. Germline trimming amounts to 6 bases on V and 0 bases on J, with 1 as the count of junction bases outside the gene matches. The V and J segments used are TRBV29-1 and TRBJ2-3; 12 bases in the middle match TRBD2. Sequencing was done on a sample of peripheral blood. The source of this sequence is a human donor in a cohort sampled during active COVID-19. The CDR3 region: CSVLAGGSTDTQYF. The nucleotides are TGCAGCGTACTAGCGGGAGGTAGCACAGATACGCAGTATTTT.